This T cell receptor (beta chain) was profiled in a study of blood T cells in healthy people across ages. Study outcomes and limitations: TCR beta diversity tracked closely with naive T cell percentage.

This clonotype was counted only a few times. Its antigen is still unknown. V was pared by 4 bases and J by 3 bases, with 11 bases between. This CDR3 comprises 14 residues. Germline loops: CDR1 LNHDA, CDR2 SQIVND (reference sequence). Combining a sample-barcoded 5' primer with a J-beta primer mix, a second PCR ran for about 6 to 12 cycles. TCRdb re-called the 5' RACE reads with MiXCR, one entry per CDR3 protein. The table includes about 780,000 distinct CDR3 sequences, approximately 24% detected once. The same sample was also used in a study of T cells of mothers and their children.

This TCR derives from a boy aged 5-17 years in good health. This chain uses TRBV19 with TRBJ2-3, with unresolved D. Sequencing was done on a sample of blood. CDR3 sequence (DNA): TGTGCCAGTAGTAGCCTCGCCGGAACAGATACGCAGTATTTT. Translating gives CASSSLAGTDTQYF.